The subject of this entry is one T cell receptor (beta chain). Its antigen is unidentified. The data were obtained in a study of Ad26.COV2.S vaccination and SARS-CoV-2 variants. As for the study in general: The vaccine Ad26.COV2.S was put into the muscle once, or twice with 56 days between.

V lost 3 bases to trimming and J lost 7 bases; unmatched junction nucleotides: 12. The CDR3 sequence is 15 residues long. The germline V gene has CDR1 GTSNPN and CDR2 SVGIG (reference sequence). Treatment denoted: 15 to 20 received Ad26.COV2.S at low or high dose, single or two shots; about five received placebo; per-sample allocation not given. Sampling happened 63 days after the first vaccine or placebo injection. Here immunoSEQ multiplex PCR was the method, and the copy in TCRdb shows in-frame clones only, minus some. Of 350,000 to 450,000 clones listed, about 85% are singletons. Study-wide results and limits: Substantial post-vaccination breadth of spike-specific CD8+ and CD4+ T cell responses was reported.

This rearrangement joins TRBV30 to TRBJ1-2, with 9 nucleotides matching TRBD1. The material was peripheral blood, obtained in a trial of Ad26.COV2.S vaccine versus placebo. The sequence derives from a person aged 18-60 years who received the Ad26.COV2.S COVID-19 vaccine or a placebo. The CDR3 DNA reads TGTGCCTGGAGGCTAACAGGGGGCTCAGGGGGTGGCTACACCTTC. The encoded protein is CAWRLTGGSGGGYTF. Combining the CDR3 with reference TRBV30 and TRBJ1-2 gives the whole variable domain SQTIHQWPATLVQPVGSPLSLECTVEGTSNPNLYWYRQAAGRGLQLLFYSVGIGQISSEVPQNLSASRPQDRQFILSSKKLLLSDSGFYLCAWRLTGGSGGGYTFGSGTRLTVV.